The entry that follows covers one T cell receptor beta chain sequence. The record originates from a study of blood T cell repertoires in COVID-19. Study overall: The samples span acute and convalescent COVID-19 from the United States, Italy and Spain.

Participants spanned ages about 18 to 90 years and resided in around 25 US areas. Assignment of participants to cohorts was predicated upon participant-reported clinical history. The CDR3 has 13 amino acids. V lost 4 bases and J lost 7, with 11 bases in between. Germline V gene lookup returns CDR1 MNHEY and CDR2 SVGAGI. The data were produced by immunoSEQ multiplex PCR, yet TCRdb's version contains in-frame clones alone and is incomplete. The top ten hold around 4.1% of the sample, which has a few hundred thousand clones, 80% to 90% seen once. This TCR was recovered from a man aged 30-40 years with acute COVID-19. Source material: PBMCs or T cells enriched from blood (not recorded which). The rearrangement uses TRBV6-5 and TRBJ2-1; D is ambiguous. The CDR3 coding sequence is TGTGCCAGCAGTTCAGAATCTAGGAATGAGCAGTTCTTC. This gives the protein CASSSESRNEQFF.